A selection of T cell receptor beta chains follows, all from one sample in a study of cytomegalovirus exposure and HLA in healthy donors. Generated by immunoSEQ multiplex PCR, the TCRdb table keeps only in-frame clones and is missing some. This table has 60,000 to 90,000 clones, around four fifths appearing once. Sequenced sample: PBMCs. These receptors were collected from a man aged 30 to 45 in good health and CMV-seronegative. Both conserved end residues are part of each CDR3. Fields, in order: D gene, CDR3 length, J gene, clone size, V gene, CDR3 DNA, CDR3 protein. The D gene is left open where the match is weak. A row's size may be missing; if present it is once, few, many or a size class.

NA	12	TRBJ2-1	once	TRBV6-1	TGTGCCAGCAGTGACCTAAAAGGGAGGCAGTTCTTC	CASSDLKGRQFF
TRBD1	14	TRBJ1-1	NA	TRBV7-2	TGTGCCAGCAGCAACACAGGGGTTGGGACTGAAGCTTTCTTT	CASSNTGVGTEAFF
NA	12	TRBJ2-2	NA	TRBV19	TGTGCCAGTAGTATCCAGGTCGGGGAGCTGTTTTTT	CASSIQVGELFF
NA	13	TRBJ2-5	NA	TRBV11-3	TGTGCCAGCAGCCCCCCAGCGCCAGAGACCCAGTACTTC	CASSPPAPETQYF
NA	14	TRBJ2-5	NA	TRBV10-1	TGCGCCAGCAAAACCGGGGGAGGCCGCGAGACCCAGTACTTC	CASKTGGGRETQYF
TRBD2	15	TRBJ2-1	NA	TRBV7-9	TGTGCCAGCAGCTCCCAGACTAGCGGGATAGGTGAGCAGTTCTTC	CASSSQTSGIGEQFF
TRBD1	15	TRBJ2-2	NA	TRBV10-2	TGCGCCAGCAAGGCGGGACAGGGGATCGCCGGGGAGCTGTTTTTT	CASKAGQGIAGELFF
NA	14	TRBJ1-4	NA	TRBV11-3	TGTGCCAGCAGCTTTTCAGCAACTAATGAAAAACTGTTTTTT	CASSFSATNEKLFF
NA	13	TRBJ1-5	NA	TRBV19	TGTGCCAGCTTAGGGGTTCTTGATCAGCCCCAGCATTTT	CASLGVLDQPQHF
NA	14	TRBJ1-3	NA	TRBV7-9	TGTGCCAGCAGCCTGACCCGGGCTGGAAACACCATATATTTT	CASSLTRAGNTIYF
NA	12	TRBJ1-2	NA	TRBV5-4	TGTGCCACCGCTCTGGTCGGCTATGGCTACACCTTC	CATALVGYGYTF
NA	14	TRBJ2-5	NA	TRBV11-2	TGTGCCAGCAGCTTGGAACAGGGTAGGGAGACCCAGTACTTC	CASSLEQGRETQYF
NA	15	TRBJ2-5	NA	TRBV2	TGTGCCAGCAGCCTCCTGGGGCGACAGCAAGAGACCCAGTACTTC	CASSLLGRQQETQYF
NA	14	TRBJ1-1	NA	TRBV27	TGTGCCAGCAGTCAAAACACTATGGGCACTGAAGCTTTCTTT	CASSQNTMGTEAFF
TRBD2	17	TRBJ2-2	once	TRBV11-3	TGTGCCAGCAGCTACCCTAGCGGGAGGGCCAACACCGGGGAGCTGTTTTTT	CASSYPSGRANTGELFF
TRBD2	16	TRBJ2-3	NA	TRBV7-8	TGTGCCAGCCTTACTGTCGAGCGGGAGGACACAGATACGCAGTATTTT	CASLTVEREDTDTQYF
NA	14	TRBJ1-1	NA	TRBV4-1	TGCGCCAGCAGCCAAGAAACGAGGAACACTGAAGCTTTCTTT	CASSQETRNTEAFF
TRBD1	16	TRBJ1-5	NA	TRBV9	TGTGCCAGCAGCGATTTGGACAGGGGACGGAATCAGCCCCAGCATTTT	CASSDLDRGRNQPQHF
TRBD2	18	TRBJ2-5	NA	TRBV11-3	TGTGCCAGCACCCGGACTAGCGGGAGAAGGTTGGGGAAAGAGACCCAGTACTTC	CASTRTSGRRLGKETQYF
TRBD2	15	TRBJ2-3	NA	TRBV29-1	TGCAGCGTTCCCCCGGGGGGACGCAGCACAGATACGCAGTATTTT	CSVPPGGRSTDTQYF
NA	14	TRBJ1-2	NA	TRBV6-1	TGTGCCAGCAGTGGCAGGGACATAACCCATGGCTACACCTTC	CASSGRDITHGYTF
NA	11	TRBJ2-1	NA	TRBV30	TGTGCCTGGAGTGTACGCGATGAGCAGTTCTTC	CAWSVRDEQFF
NA	15	TRBJ2-6	NA	TRBV7-2	TGTGCCAGCAGCTTAGGGCTCCCGGGGGCCAACGTCCTGACTTTC	CASSLGLPGANVLTF
TRBD1	14	TRBJ1-2	NA	TRBV28	TGTGCCAGCAGGTCTGGACAGGCAAGCTATGGCTACACCTTC	CASRSGQASYGYTF
TRBD2	15	TRBJ2-1	once	TRBV5-1	TGCGCCAGCAGCGTGGAAGGCGGGAGGTTTAATGAGCAGTTCTTC	CASSVEGGRFNEQFF
TRBD1	15	TRBJ1-2	NA	TRBV7-2	TGTGCCAGCAGCCTAGGGACAGGGTTCGTCTATGGCTACACCTTC	CASSLGTGFVYGYTF
TRBD1	13	TRBJ1-3	NA	TRBV14	TGTGCCAGCAGCGACAGGGATGCAAACACCATATATTTT	CASSDRDANTIYF
NA	14	TRBJ2-1	NA	TRBV11-1	TGTGCCAGCAGCTTATCGGTTAGCCCGTCTGAGCAGTTCTTC	CASSLSVSPSEQFF
NA	14	TRBJ1-5	NA	TRBV27	TGTGCCAGCAGTTTTATAGCGGGAGATCAGCCCCAGCATTTT	CASSFIAGDQPQHF
NA	12	TRBJ2-3	NA	TRBV18	TGTGCCAGCAAGCCCGTAGAAGATACGCAGTATTTT	CASKPVEDTQYF
NA	13	TRBJ1-5	few	TRBV5-5	TGTGCCAGCAGCGTACAGGGTAATCAGCCCCAGCATTTT	CASSVQGNQPQHF
NA	15	TRBJ2-7	NA	TRBV5-1	TGCGCCAGCAGCTTGGCCCAGGACTTAGCCTACGAGCAGTACTTC	CASSLAQDLAYEQYF
NA	13	TRBJ1-5	NA	TRBV5-5	TGTGCCAGCAGCTCGCCAGGAGGTCAGCCCCAGCATTTT	CASSSPGGQPQHF